These 11 T cell receptor beta chains originate from one sample sequenced in a study of T cell responses to AZD1222 COVID-19 vaccine. Measured with immunoSEQ multiplex PCR; TCRdb has only the in-frame clones, and not every one. The data show more than 70,000 clones, with about 87% seen just once and 15% to 20% held by the top ten. The material sequenced was peripheral blood, taken on day 0 of AZD1222 vaccination. Receptors originate from an adult in good health.

This clone was seen just once. The chain links TRBV24-1 to TRBJ2-7; the D is unclear. V lost 3 bases to trimming and J lost 5 bases, with 19 bases between them. Germline V gene sequence: CDR1 KGHDR, CDR2 SFDVKD. This CDR3 spans 16 amino acids. The CDR3 nucleotides are TGTGCCACCAGTGATACAGACACTGCCTCCTACCACGAGCAGTACTTC. Translated: CATSDTDTASYHEQYF.

The J gene is TRBJ1-1, the V gene TRBV5-4, with D hard to call. This CDR3 comprises 14 residues. V lost 3 bases and J lost 5, with 14 bases in between. Germline V gives CDR1 SGHNT, CDR2 YYREEE (reference sequence). Here the CDR3 DNA reads TGTGCCAGCAGCTCCGAGGACCCGGGTACTGAAGCTTTCTTT. This codes for CASSSEDPGTEAFF.

V gene TRBV11-2 combines with J gene TRBJ1-2, with D possibly TRBD1 on 5 matching bases. From germline, CDR1 is SGHAT and CDR2 FQNNGV. CDR3 size: 15 residues. V shed 5 bases and J shed 6 bases, with 19 bases lying between them. The CDR3 here is CASSGTRGRRHGYTF. In DNA, the CDR3 is TGTGCCAGCAGCGGAACAAGGGGCAGGCGCCATGGCTACACCTTC.

V usage is TRBV3-1 (or the pseudogene TRBV3-2) and J usage is TRBJ2-4; 7 bases align to TRBD1. The trim removed 0 bases at V and 8 bases at J, leaving 13 bases unmatched. Looked up from germline, CDR1 is LGHDT and CDR2 is YNNKEL (reference sequence). The CDR3 covers 17 residues. The CDR3 region has the DNA TGTGCCAGCAGCCAAGAAGGCCCCGGACAGGTGGGGGACATTCAGTACTTC. Residues: CASSQEGPGQVGDIQYF.

The chain joins TRBV5-6 to TRBJ2-5; TRBD2 matches at 8 bases. Germline V gives CDR1 SGHDT, CDR2 YYEEEE. The CDR3 runs to 14 residues. Trimming at V came to 4 bases and at J to 3 bases, leaving 5 bases not matched to a gene. The CDR3 coding sequence is TGTGCCAGCAGCCCACTAGCGGTTAAAGAGACCCAGTACTTC. Translation gives CASSPLAVKETQYF.

The V gene is TRBV18, the J gene TRBJ1-2; D gene unclear. CDR3 length: 14 amino acids. Germline V lookup: CDR1 KGHSH, CDR2 LQKENI. Between the trimmed V and J ends, which lost 6 bases and 2 bases, there was a span of 13 bases. The CDR3, as DNA: TGTGCCAGCTCGCGAGCAGGTGTGAACTATGGCTACACCTTC. It specifies CASSRAGVNYGYTF.

This chain connects TRBV5-4 to TRBJ1-2; 7 positions agree with TRBD1. The junction had 11 bases not matched to a gene; V was cut back by 5 bases and J by 1 base. Germline-derived CDR1 and CDR2 are SGHNT and YYREEE (reference sequence). The CDR3 has 16 amino acids. The CDR3 reads CASRGTESKFNYGYTF. CDR3 nucleotide sequence: TGTGCCAGCAGAGGGACAGAAAGCAAGTTTAACTATGGCTACACCTTC.

V and J are TRBV27 and TRBJ2-7; TRBD2 matches 10 bases. Germline-derived CDR1 and CDR2 are MNHEY and SMNVEV (reference sequence). V was clipped by 4 bases and J by 6 bases; unmatched bases: 9. CDR3 size: 15 residues. The CDR3 is CASSSLTSGESEQYF. The CDR3 DNA follows: TGTGCCAGCAGTTCCTTAACTAGCGGGGAGTCCGAGCAGTACTTC.

The rearrangement joins TRBV28 to TRBJ2-1, with D tentatively TRBD1 or TRBD2 (6 bases each). Trimming shortened V by 4 bases and J by 9 bases, and 31 bases separated the two germline ends. The CDR3 has 19 residues. Germline-derived CDR1 and CDR2 are MDHEN and SYDVKM. Here the CDR3 reads CASSSLYQGMGGYLGEQFF. In nucleotides, the CDR3 is TGTGCCAGCAGTTCTTTATACCAGGGGATGGGGGGATATTTGGGTGAGCAGTTCTTC.

V gene TRBV18 combines with J gene TRBJ1-2, with TRBD1 identical over 9 bases. The CDR3 runs 15 residues. J lost 7 bases, V lost 6 bases, and 12 bases had no gene match. Germline V gives CDR1 KGHSH, CDR2 LQKENI. As DNA, the CDR3 is TGTGCCAGCTCTGAACAGGGGGCGATAGGAGTTGGCTACACCTTC. Translated, it gives CASSEQGAIGVGYTF.

V is TRBV25-1 and J is TRBJ1-1; possible D gene TRBD1, 5 bases. CDR1 MGHDK and CDR2 SYGVNS come from the germline V gene. The V gene lost 4 bases and the J gene lost 5 bases, with 8 bases spanning the gap. The CDR3 has 12 residues. The CDR3 DNA is TGTGCCAGCAGTGCGGGACTAACTGAAGCTTTCTTT. Protein sequence: CASSAGLTEAFF.